The clone carrying this TCR beta chain occurred once. This sample stems from a study of blood T cell repertoires in COVID-19. Looked up from germline, CDR1 is MNHNS and CDR2 is SASEGT. This CDR3 is 16 amino acids long. V was clipped by 4 bases and J by 5 bases; unmatched bases: 5. Per the original data handling: The assay estimated nucleated cells by amplifying reference gene primers. Repertoires were generated with immunoSEQ multiplex PCR, while TCRdb's copy carries only in-frame clones and drops some. V and J calls plus clone size are reproduced from that table; the DNA served to infer D and trimming. Among 88,000 or so clones listed, more than 75% were seen once.

The TCR comes from a human donor in a cohort sampled during active COVID-19. Sample: peripheral blood. This chain connects TRBV6-1 to TRBJ2-5; TRBD2 agrees at 15 bases. The CDR3 sequence: CASSGTSGRAGETQYF. The DNA for the CDR3 is TGTGCCAGCAGTGGGACTAGCGGGAGGGCCGGGGAGACCCAGTACTTC.